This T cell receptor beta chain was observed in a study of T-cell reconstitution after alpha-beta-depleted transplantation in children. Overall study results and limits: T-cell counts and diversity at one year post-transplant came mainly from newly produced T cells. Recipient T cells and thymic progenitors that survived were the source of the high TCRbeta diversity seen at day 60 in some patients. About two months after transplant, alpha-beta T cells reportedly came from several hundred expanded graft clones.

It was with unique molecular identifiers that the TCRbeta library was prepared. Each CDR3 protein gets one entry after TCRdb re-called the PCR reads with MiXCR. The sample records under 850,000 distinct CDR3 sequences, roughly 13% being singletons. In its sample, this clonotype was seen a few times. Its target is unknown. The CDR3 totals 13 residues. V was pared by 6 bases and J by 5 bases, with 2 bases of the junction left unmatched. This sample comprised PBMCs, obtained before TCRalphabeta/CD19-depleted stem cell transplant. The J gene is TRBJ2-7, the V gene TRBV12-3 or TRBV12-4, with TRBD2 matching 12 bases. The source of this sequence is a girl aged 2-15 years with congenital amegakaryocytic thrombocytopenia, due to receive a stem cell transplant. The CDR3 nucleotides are TGTGCCAGCAGACTAGCGGGAGGAAACGAGCAGTACTTC. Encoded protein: CASRLAGGNEQYF.